This T cell receptor beta chain was identified during a study of vaccination effects on CD4 cells after COVID-19 (dated by TCRdb to between 2022 and 2023). In the study overall: Post-vaccine samples across the study were collected a median of 72 days after the second dose, with a range of 14 to 241. In both COVID-19 convalescent patients and infection-naive vaccine recipients, the study compared SARS-CoV-2 spike-specific CD4+ TCR repertoires from before mRNA vaccination with those from after it. A total of 10 COVID-19 convalescent patients and 4 SARS-CoV-2-naive healthy vaccine recipients were included in the full study. Cultures from other donors in the study were sequenced using the Oncomine TCR Beta short-read assay on an Illumina iSeq 100.

Library construction relied on the immunoSEQ multiplex PCR assay. DNA from the CD4+ T cells that had been cultured and isolated underwent TCR beta CDR3 sequencing. Turning to the authors' computational methods: The analysis removed non-productive TCR sequences, trimmed reads to the CDR3 region, and retained only CDR3s that were 7 or more amino acids long. Antigen-specific clonotypes were identified using the MANAFEST web app by comparison of expansion in peptide wells against reference cultures. To count as positive, a clone had to show expansion at FDR<0.05 compared with the reference and with all other wells, an odds ratio above 5, and a frequency above 0.1% in two replicate wells. Clonotypes significantly expanded in SARS-CoV-2 spike wells and in at least one common cold coronavirus spike condition were defined as cross-reactive. Levenshtein distance calculated with the stringdist R package was used to assess CDR3 similarity, and unrooted trees were constructed with ape in R 3.6.1. In its TCRdb copy, this immuneACCESS table keeps in-frame sequences only and misses some clones. Where compared with another copy, unresolved V genes explain less than half of these, and the others have no known cause. V and J calls plus clone size are reproduced from that table; the DNA served to infer D and trimming. For this sample there are about 50,000 clones; around 70% appear just once. The ten largest clones add up to more than 13% of the sample.

Here is what the overall study found, with its caveats: Among healthy vaccine recipients, nearly all vaccine-induced clones were SARS-CoV-2 mono-reactive, and only 1 of 255 was cross-reactive with common cold coronaviruses. The study was limited by a small number of convalescent patients, and early post-infection timepoints were lacking. Marked clonal contraction was observed in both infection-induced and vaccine-induced clones at late post-vaccination timepoints, consistent with waning T cell responses.

A word on this clone: Its antigen is currently not known. No per-base quality is available; no much larger clone lies one base away.

The ViraFEST assay stimulated PBMC with viral peptide pools and then used TCR sequencing to identify antigen-specific CD4+ T cell clonotypes by expansion. After approximately eleven days of culture, CD4+ T cells were isolated with the EasySep CD4+ T cell isolation kit. Each participant received two doses of an mRNA SARS-CoV-2 vaccine, either BNT162b2 or mRNA-1273. The absence of prior SARS-CoV-2 infection in healthy vaccine recipients was confirmed by negative nucleocapsid antibodies before and after vaccination. Around 2 million PBMC per well were cultured in IMDM with about 5% human AB serum, 9 to 10 IU/ml IL-2 and gentamicin, plus 10 ug/ml peptides. Half of the culture medium was replaced with fresh IL-2-containing medium on days 3 and 7. Each peptide stimulation condition was cultured in triplicate wells unless otherwise noted. Using Ficoll-Paque Plus gradient centrifugation, PBMC were separated from whole blood and then either used fresh or cryopreserved at -140C. Overlapping peptide pools spanned the spike proteins of SARS-CoV-2 and the common cold coronaviruses HCoV-NL63, HCoV-OC43 and HCoV-229E. The QIAamp micro DNA kit was used to extract genomic DNA from the cultured CD4+ T cells.

Compared with germline, V lacks 6 bases and J lacks 5 bases; bases without a gene match: 18. The CDR3 covers 18 residues, taking in both the cysteine and the phenylalanine. The kept DNA is CDR3 alone, 54 bases in frame from the first base. Reading the germline V gene (reference sequence) gives CDR1 WNHNN and CDR2 SYGVQD. The chain couples TRBV10-1 to TRBJ2-7, and TRBD2 aligns with 11 junction nucleotides. The sample consisted of CD4+ T cells from PBMCs cultured with HCoV-OC43 spike peptides, taken after COVID-19 vaccination. In the paper's terms, the cell subset or site label means: HCoV-OC43 spike overlapping peptide pool stimulation. This TCR was recovered from a human donor who received a COVID-19 vaccine. Here is the DNA: TGCGCCAGCAGCCCGACACCAGGACTAAGGACTAGCGGGCACGAGCAGTACTTC. Its protein is CASSPTPGLRTSGHEQYF.